This TCR beta chain comes out of a study of T cells after yellow fever vaccination. Background on the study: Researchers used SMART-Seq v4 Ultra Low Input to prepare fractions that had low cell numbers.

TCRdb analysed the 5' RACE reads with MiXCR anew, one entry per CDR3 protein. This repertoire shows 12,000 to 15,000 distinct CDR3 sequences, 7.3% found once; its top ten account for roughly 1.5%. This clonotype is medium-sized within its sample. The V end lost 6 bases, the J end lost 1 base, and 10 bases lay between the germline ends. The germline gives CDR1 SGHRS, CDR2 YFSETQ. The CDR3 sequence is 13 residues long. The sequenced sample was PBMCs, either bulk or a sorted T-cell subset (CD4+, CD8+, memory, or dextramer-sorted; not recorded which), obtained on the day of the yellow fever booster vaccination. This clonotype originated in a man aged 18 to 35 who received the YFV17D yellow fever vaccine. The rearrangement joins TRBV5-1 to TRBJ1-1; TRBD1 might be the D (6 bases). CDR3 amino acids: CASKVQGNTEAFF. The DNA for the CDR3 is TGCGCCAGCAAGGTACAGGGGAACACTGAAGCTTTCTTT.